This paragraph reports one T cell receptor beta chain. This specimen belongs to a study of immune evolution from preneoplasia to lung adenocarcinoma. This table comes from immunoSEQ multiplex PCR, and its TCRdb copy is limited to in-frame clones, with some not included. The data contain roughly 2,700 clones, just over 85% of them singletons. The J segment lost 1 base and the V segment lost 7 bases, leaving 4 bases of the junction unmatched. Looked up from germline, CDR1 is SGHTA and CDR2 is FQGNSA. This CDR3 has 13 amino acids. The rearrangement links TRBV7-2 to TRBJ2-7, with 7 positions matching TRBD1. This TCR derives from a person aged 60 to 85 with lung adenocarcinoma. Input material: FFPE adjacent normal lung tissue. The CDR3: CASTLGQSYEQYF. In DNA, the CDR3 is TGTGCCAGCACCCTGGGACAGTCCTACGAGCAGTACTTC.